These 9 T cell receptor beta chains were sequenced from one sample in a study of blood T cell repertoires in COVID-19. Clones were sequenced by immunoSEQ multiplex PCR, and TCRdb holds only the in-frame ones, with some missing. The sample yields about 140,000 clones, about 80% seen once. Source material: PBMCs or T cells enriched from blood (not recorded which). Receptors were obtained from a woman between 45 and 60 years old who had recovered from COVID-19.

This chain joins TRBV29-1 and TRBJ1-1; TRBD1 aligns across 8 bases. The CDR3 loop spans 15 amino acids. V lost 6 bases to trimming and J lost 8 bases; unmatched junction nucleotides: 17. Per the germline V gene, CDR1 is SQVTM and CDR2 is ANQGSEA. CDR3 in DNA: TGCAGCGTCCCGCCCGGACAGGGTAGGGAAGGAGAAGCTTTCTTT. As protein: CSVPPGQGREGEAFF.

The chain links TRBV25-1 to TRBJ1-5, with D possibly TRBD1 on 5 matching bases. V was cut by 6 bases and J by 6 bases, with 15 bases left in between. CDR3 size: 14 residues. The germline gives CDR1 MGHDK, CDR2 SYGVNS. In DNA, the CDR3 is TGTGCCAGCAGCCCAACGGGGGAGGCTCAGCCCCAGCATTTT. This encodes CASSPTGEAQPQHF.

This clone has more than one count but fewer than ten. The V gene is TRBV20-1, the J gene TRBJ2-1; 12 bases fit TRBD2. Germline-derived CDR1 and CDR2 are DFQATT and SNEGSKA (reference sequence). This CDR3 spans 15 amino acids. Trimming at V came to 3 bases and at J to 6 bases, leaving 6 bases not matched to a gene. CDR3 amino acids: CSASSPTSGSNEQFF. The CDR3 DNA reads TGCAGTGCTAGTTCCCCGACTAGCGGGAGCAATGAGCAGTTCTTC.

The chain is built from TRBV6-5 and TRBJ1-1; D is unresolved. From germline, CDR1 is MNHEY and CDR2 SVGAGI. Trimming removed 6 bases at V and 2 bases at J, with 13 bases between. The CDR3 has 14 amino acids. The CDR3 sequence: CASSRRPLNTEAFF. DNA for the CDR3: TGTGCCAGCAGCCGGCGGCCCCTTAACACTGAAGCTTTCTTT.

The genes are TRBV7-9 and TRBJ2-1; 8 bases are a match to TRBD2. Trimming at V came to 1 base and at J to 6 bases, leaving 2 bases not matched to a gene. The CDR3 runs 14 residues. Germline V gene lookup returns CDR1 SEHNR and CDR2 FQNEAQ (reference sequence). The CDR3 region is CASSLEGTSNEQFF. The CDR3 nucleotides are TGTGCCAGCAGCTTAGAGGGGACTAGCAATGAGCAGTTCTTC.

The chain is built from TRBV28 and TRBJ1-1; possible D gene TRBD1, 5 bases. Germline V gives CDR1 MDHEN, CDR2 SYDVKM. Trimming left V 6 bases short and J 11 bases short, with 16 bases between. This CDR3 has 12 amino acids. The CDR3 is CASRDSGPGAFF. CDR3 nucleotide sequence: TGTGCCAGCAGAGACAGCGGGCCAGGGGCTTTCTTT.

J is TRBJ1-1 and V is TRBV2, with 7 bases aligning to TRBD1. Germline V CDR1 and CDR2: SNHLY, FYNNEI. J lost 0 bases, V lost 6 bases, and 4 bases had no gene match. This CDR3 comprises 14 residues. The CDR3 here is CASRYRGLNTEAFF. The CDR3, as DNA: TGTGCCAGCAGGTACAGGGGATTGAACACTGAAGCTTTCTTT.

The CDR3 sequence: CASSQDASFETQYF. Here the CDR3 DNA reads TGTGCCAGCAGCCAAGATGCCAGTTTCGAGACCCAGTACTTC. The V and J genes are TRBV3-1 (or the pseudogene TRBV3-2) and TRBJ2-5; D gene ambiguous. V was pared by 0 bases and J by 5 bases, with 10 bases between. The germline V gene encodes CDR1 LGHDT and CDR2 YNNKEL (reference sequence). The CDR3 contains 14 residues.

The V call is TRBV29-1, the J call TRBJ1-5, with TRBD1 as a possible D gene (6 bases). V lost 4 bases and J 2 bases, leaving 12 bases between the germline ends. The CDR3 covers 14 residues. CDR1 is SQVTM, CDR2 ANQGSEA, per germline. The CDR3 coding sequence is TGCAGCGTTGGGGGGGGCGGTGGCAATCAGCCCCAGCATTTT. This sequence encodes CSVGGGGGNQPQHF.